The 24 T cell receptor beta chains listed next were all sequenced from one sample in a study of blood T cell repertoires in COVID-19. Some clones are missing from TCRdb's copy, which holds only in-frame ones; the method was immunoSEQ multiplex PCR. The table lists more than 60,000 clones, less than 90% of them singletons, with less than 6% in the top ten. The sample was peripheral blood. The receptors stem from a man in his 60s with active or convalescent COVID-19.

The chain combines TRBV5-5 with TRBJ1-1; 7 bases are a match to TRBD1. Trimming at V came to 2 bases and at J to 1 base, leaving 11 bases not matched to a gene. The CDR3 runs to 17 residues. Looked up from germline, CDR1 is SGHKS and CDR2 is YYEKEE (reference sequence). The CDR3, as DNA: TGTGCCAGCAGCTTTCCGACAGGGACGGTGAGGAACACTGAAGCTTTCTTT. Its translation is CASSFPTGTVRNTEAFF.

V and J are TRBV6-6 and TRBJ2-1; no definite D call. Germline values: CDR1 MNHNY, CDR2 SVGAGI (reference sequence). This CDR3 has 15 amino acids. Between the trimmed V and J ends, which lost 2 bases and 0 bases, there was a span of 8 bases. The CDR3 coding sequence is TGTGCCAGCAGTTACGAGGCGAGCTCCTACAATGAGCAGTTCTTC. It specifies CASSYEASSYNEQFF.

The V call is TRBV19, the J call TRBJ2-4; 8 positions match TRBD1. Germline CDR1 and CDR2: LNHDA and SQIVND (reference sequence). CDR3 size: 14 residues. With 3 bases clipped from V and 8 bases from J, the junction kept 6 bases outside the gene matches. Here the CDR3 DNA reads TGTGCCAGTAGTATCGGGCAGGGGGCTGACATTCAGTACTTC. It translates to CASSIGQGADIQYF.

The chain carries TRBV6-5 and TRBJ2-3, with 9 bases lining up with TRBD1. The ends lost 0 bases at V and 9 bases at J; junction bases unmatched: 7. Per the germline V gene, CDR1 is MNHEY and CDR2 is SVGAGI. The CDR3 covers 15 residues. CDR3 bases: TGTGCCAGCAGTTACTCACAGGGGGCAAATAACACGCAGTATTTT. Protein: CASSYSQGANNTQYF.

The chain uses TRBV6-6 and TRBJ2-7, with D maybe TRBD2 (6 bases). The CDR3 is 13 amino acids. V lost 7 bases and J 3 bases, leaving 13 bases between the germline ends. Germline V gene data show CDR1 as MNHNY and CDR2 as SVGAGI (reference sequence). The CDR3 region is CASKEGLYYEQYF. The CDR3 DNA follows: TGTGCCAGCAAGGAGGGGCTGTACTACGAGCAGTACTTC.

J is TRBJ1-3 and V is TRBV18, with 8 bases that match TRBD1. The CDR3 spans 15 residues. V lost 3 bases, J lost 2 bases, and 3 bases stayed unmatched. Per germline, CDR1 KGHSH and CDR2 LQKENI. The CDR3 sequence is CASSPTGEAGNTIYF. The CDR3 coding sequence is TGTGCCAGCTCACCGACAGGGGAGGCTGGAAACACCATATATTTT.

The chain employs TRBV9 and TRBJ1-1; D unclear. The germline gives CDR1 SGDLS, CDR2 YYNGEE. The CDR3 is made up of 14 amino acids. V was clipped by 0 bases and J by 0 bases, with 6 bases between them. Here the CDR3 DNA reads TGTGCCAGCAGCGTAGGAGTTATGAACACTGAAGCTTTCTTT. Encoded protein: CASSVGVMNTEAFF.

The chain combines TRBV29-1 with TRBJ2-6; D not certain. The CDR3 runs 15 residues. Germline CDR1 is SQVTM and CDR2 is ANQGSEA. V lost 0 bases to trimming and J lost 0 bases, with 6 bases between them. CDR3 sequence: CSVEDGLSGANVLTF. The CDR3 nucleotides are TGCAGCGTTGAAGATGGGCTCTCTGGGGCCAACGTCCTGACTTTC.

This rearrangement joins TRBV7-3 to TRBJ2-5, with D perhaps matching TRBD2 (6 bases). V lost 1 base to trimming and J lost 2 bases, with 14 bases between them. The germline CDR1 and CDR2 sequences are SGHTA and FQGTGA. The CDR3 totals 16 residues. The CDR3 region is CASSLRGGSNQETQYF. CDR3 DNA sequence: TGTGCCAGCAGCTTAAGAGGAGGGAGTAATCAAGAGACCCAGTACTTC.

The V gene is TRBV19, the J gene TRBJ1-5, with a tentative D call TRBD1 (6 bases). In germline, CDR1 is LNHDA, CDR2 SQIVND (reference sequence). CDR3 length equals 15 residues. Between the trimmed V and J ends, which lost 5 bases and 1 base, there was a span of 12 bases. The CDR3 sequence: CASSRRQESNQPQHF. The CDR3 coding sequence is TGTGCCAGTAGTCGACGACAGGAGAGCAATCAGCCCCAGCATTTT.

The rearrangement joins TRBV6-5 to TRBJ1-1, with no clear D. Germline assignment: CDR1 MNHEY and CDR2 SVGAGI. The CDR3 length is 15 residues. V was trimmed by 0 bases and J by 0 bases, leaving 8 bases between them. The CDR3 sequence is CASSYSAGMNTEAFF. The DNA of the CDR3 is TGTGCCAGCAGTTACTCGGCAGGAATGAACACTGAAGCTTTCTTT.

The gene calls are TRBV27 and TRBJ1-1, with 8 bases that match TRBD1. The J segment lost 7 bases and the V segment lost 4 bases, leaving 5 bases of the junction unmatched. The CDR3 sequence is 13 residues long. Germline CDR1 is MNHEY and CDR2 is SMNVEV (reference sequence). Written as DNA, the CDR3 is TGTGCCAGCAGTTCCGCACAGGGGGGTGAAGCTTTCTTT. It specifies CASSSAQGGEAFF.

The rearrangement joins TRBV7-6 to TRBJ2-3; 13 positions agree with TRBD2. After removal of 5 bases from V and 0 bases from J, the junction contained 8 bases not matched to a gene. CDR3 size: 18 residues. Per the germline V gene, CDR1 is SGHVS and CDR2 is FNYEAQ. CDR3 nucleotides: TGTGCCAGCAGCGCTGGACTAGCGGGGGCTTCAAGCACAGATACGCAGTATTTT. Protein sequence: CASSAGLAGASSTDTQYF. Full variable domain (rest looked up from reference TRBV7-6 and TRBJ2-3): GAGVSQSPRYKVTKRGQDVALRCDPISGHVSLYWYRQALGQGPEFLTYFNYEAQQDKSGLPNDRFSAERPEGSISTLTIQRTEQRDSAMYRCASSAGLAGASSTDTQYFGPGTRLTVL.

The CDR3 coding sequence is TGCGCCAGCAGCCTGGACAGCTCCCTGGGTGAAGCTTTCTTT. Amino acid sequence: CASSLDSSLGEAFF. V and J are TRBV4-3 and TRBJ1-1; D may be TRBD1 (6 bases). The CDR3 length is 14 residues. V lost 4 bases and J lost 7, with 16 bases in between. The V gene's germline CDR1 is LGHNA and CDR2 YSLEER.

The genes are TRBV2 and TRBJ2-1; 8 bases are a match to TRBD2. The CDR3 has 19 residues. CDR1 SNHLY and CDR2 FYNNEI come from the germline V gene. V shed 4 bases and J 2 bases; nucleotides not matched to a gene: 16. The CDR3 DNA follows: TGTGCCAGCAGTGGGGCAGGCGGGGGGATGCGAGGGGCCTACAATGAGCAGTTCTTC. This translates into CASSGAGGGMRGAYNEQFF.

This clone appeared a few times. The chain uses TRBV15 and TRBJ2-5; 9 bases are a match to TRBD1. CDR3 length equals 14 residues. Germline V gene lookup returns CDR1 LNHNV and CDR2 YYDKDF (reference sequence). J lost 5 bases, V lost 3 bases, and 4 bases had no gene match. The CDR3 loop reads CATSRDRGSETQYF. The CDR3, as DNA: TGTGCCACCAGCAGGGACAGGGGATCGGAGACCCAGTACTTC.

J is TRBJ2-3 and V is TRBV9; D unclear. The germline V gene has CDR1 SGDLS and CDR2 YYNGEE. V lost 0 bases, J lost 4 bases, and 9 bases lay in between. The CDR3 runs to 14 residues. This CDR3 is CASSVGQRPDTQYF. The CDR3 region has the DNA TGTGCCAGCAGCGTAGGGCAGAGGCCAGATACGCAGTATTTT.

V is TRBV5-5 and J is TRBJ2-3; tentatively, D is TRBD1 (5 bases). Trimming shortened V by 2 bases and J by 0 bases, and 7 bases separated the two germline ends. CDR3 length: 14 amino acids. The germline CDR1 and CDR2 sequences are SGHKS and YYEKEE (reference sequence). Here the CDR3 DNA reads TGTGCCAGCAGCTTCTCAGGGAGCACAGATACGCAGTATTTT. Encoded protein: CASSFSGSTDTQYF.

The CDR3 sequence: CASRTGQGVSYTIYF. The CDR3 DNA follows: TGTGCCAGCAGGACCGGACAGGGAGTGTCCTACACCATATATTTT. This chain joins TRBV2 and TRBJ1-3; 8 bases agree with TRBD1. The ends lost 6 bases at V and 8 bases at J; junction bases unmatched: 12. The CDR3 is 15 residues long. Germline V gene data show CDR1 as SNHLY and CDR2 as FYNNEI.

The rearrangement joins TRBV4-2 to TRBJ1-2, with D perhaps matching TRBD1 (5 bases). The germline V and J ends were trimmed by 0 bases and 2 bases, with 13 bases remaining between them. The germline gives CDR1 LGHNA, CDR2 YNFKEQ. The length of the CDR3 is 16 residues. The CDR3 DNA follows: TGTGCCAGCAGCCAAGACGGCGGGGGACTAAACTATGGCTACACCTTC. Translating gives CASSQDGGGLNYGYTF.

This clone was recorded a few times. The chain links TRBV6-2 or TRBV6-3 to TRBJ2-7; possibly TRBD2 for D (7 bases). There are 17 residues in the CDR3. Germline CDR1 reads MNHEY; CDR2 reads SVGEGT. V was clipped by 3 bases and J by 0 bases, with 18 bases between them. The DNA for the CDR3 is TGTGCCAGCAGTTATTCGGTAGGGGGGGCCACCTCCTACGAGCAGTACTTC. Amino acids: CASSYSVGGATSYEQYF.

The chain joins TRBV6-6 to TRBJ1-1, with 7 bases fitting TRBD1. This CDR3 spans 15 amino acids. After removal of 1 base from V and 5 bases from J, the junction contained 7 bases not matched to a gene. CDR1 is MNHNY, CDR2 SVGAGI, per germline (reference sequence). As DNA, the CDR3 is TGTGCCAGCAGTTACTTCGAGGGGGCTAAGACTGAAGCTTTCTTT. Translated: CASSYFEGAKTEAFF.

The chain joins TRBV6-2 or TRBV6-3 to TRBJ2-1; 11 bases align to TRBD2. CDR1 and CDR2 (germline): MNHEY, SVGEGT. CDR3 length: 15 amino acids. V lost 2 bases to trimming and J lost 7 bases; unmatched junction nucleotides: 4. DNA for the CDR3: TGTGCCAGCAGTTACCCCCGGACTAGCGGGAATGAGCAGTTCTTC. It codes for CASSYPRTSGNEQFF.

The chain carries TRBV18 and TRBJ1-4; weak D call: TRBD1 (6 bases). V was trimmed by 3 bases and J by 5 bases, leaving 10 bases between them. CDR1 and CDR2 (germline): KGHSH, LQKENI. This CDR3 spans 14 amino acids. The chain's CDR3 is CASSPGTSNEKLFF. CDR3 bases: TGTGCCAGCTCACCCGGGACAAGCAATGAAAAACTGTTTTTT.